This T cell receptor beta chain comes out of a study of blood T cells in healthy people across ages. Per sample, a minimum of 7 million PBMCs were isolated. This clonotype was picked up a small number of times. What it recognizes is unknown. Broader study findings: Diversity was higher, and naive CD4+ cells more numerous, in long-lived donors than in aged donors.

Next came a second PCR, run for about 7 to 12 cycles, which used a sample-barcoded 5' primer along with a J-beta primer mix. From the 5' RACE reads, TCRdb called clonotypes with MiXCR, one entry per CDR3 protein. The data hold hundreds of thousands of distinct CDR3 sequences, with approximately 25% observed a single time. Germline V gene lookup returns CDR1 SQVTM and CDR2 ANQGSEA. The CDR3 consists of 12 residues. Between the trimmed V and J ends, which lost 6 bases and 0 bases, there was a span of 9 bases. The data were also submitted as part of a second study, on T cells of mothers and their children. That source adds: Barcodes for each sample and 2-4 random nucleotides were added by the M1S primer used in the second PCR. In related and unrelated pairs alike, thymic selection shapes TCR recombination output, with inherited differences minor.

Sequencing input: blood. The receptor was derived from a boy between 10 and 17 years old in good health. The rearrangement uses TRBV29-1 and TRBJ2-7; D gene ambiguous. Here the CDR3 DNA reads TGCAGCGTGGCTGGACCCTCCTACGAGCAGTACTTC. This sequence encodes CSVAGPSYEQYF.